This TCR beta chain was identified in a study of beta chain features in type 1 diabetes. Study conclusions and caveats: Healthy donors had naive, central memory and Treg TCRB repertoires that appeared less similar than those seen among patients. High-TCR-expressing cells could be over-represented by cDNA sequencing. All four CD4+ subsets from Type 1 diabetes patients carried moderately but significantly shorter TCRB CDR3s.

Note on this clone: Its antigen is not identified.

Since all of the isolated RNA was reverse transcribed, expressed TCRB transcripts were what got sequenced. Clones were read by immunoSEQ multiplex PCR, and TCRdb kept only the in-frame ones, dropping some. This sample yields about 120,000 clones, of which about 18% are seen a single time; 2% to 3% belongs to the top ten. This CDR3 has 14 residues. Unmatched junction bases numbered 16, after V lost 11 bases and J lost 9 bases. Germline CDR1 LNHDA, CDR2 SQIVND (reference sequence). Every donor had blood drawn once into heparin, approximately 120 mL on average. The specimen sequenced was central memory CD4+ T cells from blood. The J gene is TRBJ2-1, the V gene TRBV19, with 7 bases matching TRBD2. This receptor was identified in a man younger than 30 with type 1 diabetes. CDR3 loop: CASAEGGSRSEQFF. The CDR3 DNA is TGTGCCTCCGCAGAGGGCGGGAGCAGGAGTGAGCAGTTCTTC.